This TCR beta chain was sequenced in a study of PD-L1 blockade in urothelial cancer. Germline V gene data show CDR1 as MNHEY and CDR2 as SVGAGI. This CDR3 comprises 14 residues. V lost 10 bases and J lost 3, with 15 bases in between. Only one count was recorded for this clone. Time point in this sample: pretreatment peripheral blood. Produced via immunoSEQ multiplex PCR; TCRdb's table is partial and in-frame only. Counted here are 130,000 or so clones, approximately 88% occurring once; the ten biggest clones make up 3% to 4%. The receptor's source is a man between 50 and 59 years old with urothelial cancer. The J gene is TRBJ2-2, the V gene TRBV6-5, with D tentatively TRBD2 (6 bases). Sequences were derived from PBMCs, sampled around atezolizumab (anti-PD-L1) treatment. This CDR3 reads CATHIGGDTGELFF. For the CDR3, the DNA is TGTGCCACCCACATTGGAGGGGACACCGGGGAGCTGTTTTTT.